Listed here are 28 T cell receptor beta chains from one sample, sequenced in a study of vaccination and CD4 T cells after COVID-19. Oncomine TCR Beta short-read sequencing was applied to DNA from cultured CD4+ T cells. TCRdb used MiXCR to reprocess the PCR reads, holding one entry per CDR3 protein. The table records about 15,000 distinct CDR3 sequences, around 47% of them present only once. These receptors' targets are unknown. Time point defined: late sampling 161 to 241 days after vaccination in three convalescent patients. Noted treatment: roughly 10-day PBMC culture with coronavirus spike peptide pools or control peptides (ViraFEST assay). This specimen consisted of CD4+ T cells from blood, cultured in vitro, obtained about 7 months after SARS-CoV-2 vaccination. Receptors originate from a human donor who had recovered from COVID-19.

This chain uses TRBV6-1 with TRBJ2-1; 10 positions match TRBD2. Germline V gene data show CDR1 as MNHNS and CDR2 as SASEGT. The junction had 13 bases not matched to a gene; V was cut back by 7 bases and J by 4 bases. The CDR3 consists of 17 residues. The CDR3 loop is CASILGGTSEKYNEQFF. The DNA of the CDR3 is TGTGCCAGCATCCTTGGCGGGACTAGCGAGAAATACAATGAGCAGTTCTTC.

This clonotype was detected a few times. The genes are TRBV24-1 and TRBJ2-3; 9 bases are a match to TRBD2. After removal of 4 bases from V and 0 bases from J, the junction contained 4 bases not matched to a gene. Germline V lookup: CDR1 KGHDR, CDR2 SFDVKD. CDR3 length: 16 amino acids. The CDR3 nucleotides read TGTGCCACCAGTGACTACAGCGGGGGGAGCACAGATACGCAGTATTTT. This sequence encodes CATSDYSGGSTDTQYF.

CDR3 amino acids: CSARRTSGGAMIHEQYF. For the CDR3, the DNA is TGCAGTGCTAGACGGACTAGCGGGGGGGCCATGATCCACGAGCAGTACTTC. The rearrangement links TRBV20-1 to TRBJ2-7; 15 nucleotides align to TRBD2. The ends lost 2 bases at V and 5 bases at J; junction bases unmatched: 10. The CDR3 spans 17 residues. Germline V gene data show CDR1 as DFQATT and CDR2 as SNEGSKA (reference sequence).

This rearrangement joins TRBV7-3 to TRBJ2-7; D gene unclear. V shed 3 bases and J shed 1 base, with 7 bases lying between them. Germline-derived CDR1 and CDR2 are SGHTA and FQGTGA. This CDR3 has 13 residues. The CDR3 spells CASSLAYSYEQYF. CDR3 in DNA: TGTGCCAGCAGCTTGGCCTATTCCTACGAGCAGTACTTC.

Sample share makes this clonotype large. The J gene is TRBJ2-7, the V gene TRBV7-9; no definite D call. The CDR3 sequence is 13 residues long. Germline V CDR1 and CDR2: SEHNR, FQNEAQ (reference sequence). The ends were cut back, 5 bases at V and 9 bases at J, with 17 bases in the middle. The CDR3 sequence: CASSIYSVDPQYF. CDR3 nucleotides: TGTGCCAGCAGCATCTACTCGGTTGATCCGCAGTACTTC.

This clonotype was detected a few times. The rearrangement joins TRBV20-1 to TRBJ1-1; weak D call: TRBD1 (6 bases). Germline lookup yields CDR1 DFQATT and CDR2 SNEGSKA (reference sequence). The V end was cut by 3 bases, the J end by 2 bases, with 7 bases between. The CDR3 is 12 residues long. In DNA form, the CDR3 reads TGCAGTGCTAGGGGACACAACACTGAAGCTTTCTTT. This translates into CSARGHNTEAFF.

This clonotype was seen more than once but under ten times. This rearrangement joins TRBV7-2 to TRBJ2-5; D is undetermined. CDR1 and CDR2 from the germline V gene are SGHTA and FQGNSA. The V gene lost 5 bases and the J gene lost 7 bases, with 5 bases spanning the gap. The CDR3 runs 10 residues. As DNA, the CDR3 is TGTGCCAGCAGCCTCCGGACCCAGTACTTC. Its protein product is CASSLRTQYF.

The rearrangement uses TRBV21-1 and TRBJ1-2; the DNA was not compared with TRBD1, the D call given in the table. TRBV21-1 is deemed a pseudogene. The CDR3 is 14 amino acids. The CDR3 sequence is CARVYRGLDYGYTF. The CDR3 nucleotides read TGTGCCAGGGTGTACAGGGGGCTTGACTATGGCTACACCTTC.

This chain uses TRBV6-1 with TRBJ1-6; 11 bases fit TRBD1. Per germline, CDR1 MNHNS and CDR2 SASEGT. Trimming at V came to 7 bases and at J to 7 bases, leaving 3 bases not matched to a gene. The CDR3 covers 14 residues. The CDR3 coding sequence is TGTGCCAGCACGGACAGGGGGCTGAATTCACCCCTCCACTTT. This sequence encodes CASTDRGLNSPLHF.

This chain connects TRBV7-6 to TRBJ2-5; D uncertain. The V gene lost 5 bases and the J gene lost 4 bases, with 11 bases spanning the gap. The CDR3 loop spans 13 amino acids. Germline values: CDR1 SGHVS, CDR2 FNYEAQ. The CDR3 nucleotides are TGTGCCAGCAGCCCCTCAGTGGGAGAGACCCAGTACTTC. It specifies CASSPSVGETQYF.

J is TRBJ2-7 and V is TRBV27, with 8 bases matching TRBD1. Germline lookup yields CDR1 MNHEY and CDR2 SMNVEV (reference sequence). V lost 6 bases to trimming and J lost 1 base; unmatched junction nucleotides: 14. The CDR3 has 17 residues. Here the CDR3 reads CASSPWGGQGDSYEQYF. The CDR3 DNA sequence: TGTGCCAGCAGCCCCTGGGGAGGACAGGGAGATTCCTACGAGCAGTACTTC.

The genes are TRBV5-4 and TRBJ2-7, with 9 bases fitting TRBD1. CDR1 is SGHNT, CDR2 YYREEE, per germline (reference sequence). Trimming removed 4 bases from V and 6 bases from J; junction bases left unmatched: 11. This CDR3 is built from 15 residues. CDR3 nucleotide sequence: TGTGCCAGCAGCGTTACCGGGACAGGGAACGGCGAGCAGTACTTC. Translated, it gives CASSVTGTGNGEQYF. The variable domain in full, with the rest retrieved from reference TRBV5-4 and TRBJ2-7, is ETGVTQSPTHLIKTRGQQVTLRCSSQSGHNTVSWYQQALGQGPQFIFQYYREEENGRGNFPPRFSGLQFPNYSSELNVNALELDDSALYLCASSVTGTGNGEQYFGPGTRLTVT.

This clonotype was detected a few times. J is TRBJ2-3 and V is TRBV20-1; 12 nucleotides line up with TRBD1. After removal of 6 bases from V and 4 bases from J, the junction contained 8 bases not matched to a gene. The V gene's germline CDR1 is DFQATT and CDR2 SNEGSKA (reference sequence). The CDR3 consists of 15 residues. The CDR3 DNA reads TGCAGTGCCAGGGACAGGGGGCTGTCGGCAGATACGCAGTATTTT. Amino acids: CSARDRGLSADTQYF.

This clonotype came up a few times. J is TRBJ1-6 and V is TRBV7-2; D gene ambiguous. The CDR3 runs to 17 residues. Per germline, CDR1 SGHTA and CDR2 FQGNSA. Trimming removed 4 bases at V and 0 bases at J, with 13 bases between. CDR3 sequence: CASSSSLRSSYNSPLHF. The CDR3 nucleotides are TGTGCCAGCAGCTCGAGTCTTCGGAGCTCCTATAATTCACCCCTCCACTTT. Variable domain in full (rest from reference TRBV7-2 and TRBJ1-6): GAGVSQSPSNKVTEKGKDVELRCDPISGHTALYWYRQSLGQGLEFLIYFQGNSAPDKSGLPSDRFSAERTGGSVSTLTIQRTQQEDSAVYLCASSSSLRSSYNSPLHFGNGTRLTVT.

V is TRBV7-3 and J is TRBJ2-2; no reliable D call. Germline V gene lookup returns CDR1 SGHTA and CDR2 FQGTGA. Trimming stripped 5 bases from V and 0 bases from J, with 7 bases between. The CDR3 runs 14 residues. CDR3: CASSPGPNTGELFF. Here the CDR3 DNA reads TGTGCCAGCAGCCCAGGCCCGAACACCGGGGAGCTGTTTTTT.

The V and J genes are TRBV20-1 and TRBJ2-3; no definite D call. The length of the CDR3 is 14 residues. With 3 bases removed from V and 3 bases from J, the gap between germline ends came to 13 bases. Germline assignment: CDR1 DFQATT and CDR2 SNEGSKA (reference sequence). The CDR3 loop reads CSARAPASTDTQYF. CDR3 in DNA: TGCAGTGCTAGGGCCCCAGCGAGTACAGATACGCAGTATTTT.

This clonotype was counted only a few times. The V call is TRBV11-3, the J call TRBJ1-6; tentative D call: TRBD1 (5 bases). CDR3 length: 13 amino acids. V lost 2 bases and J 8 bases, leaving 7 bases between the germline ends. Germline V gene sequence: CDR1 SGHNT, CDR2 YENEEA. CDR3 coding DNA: TGTGCCAGCAGCTTAAAGACAGATTCACCCCTCCACTTT. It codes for CASSLKTDSPLHF.

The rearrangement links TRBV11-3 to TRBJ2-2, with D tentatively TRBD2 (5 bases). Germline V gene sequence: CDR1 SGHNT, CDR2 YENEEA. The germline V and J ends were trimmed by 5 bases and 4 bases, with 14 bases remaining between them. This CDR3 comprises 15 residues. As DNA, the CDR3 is TGTGCCAGCAGCCCGCGGGTCCCTTCCACCGGGGAGCTGTTTTTT. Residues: CASSPRVPSTGELFF.

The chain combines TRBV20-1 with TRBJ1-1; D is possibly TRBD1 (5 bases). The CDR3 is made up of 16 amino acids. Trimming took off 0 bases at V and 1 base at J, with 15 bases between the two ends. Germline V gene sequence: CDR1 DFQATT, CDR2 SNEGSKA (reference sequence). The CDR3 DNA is TGCAGTGCTAGAGATCTCGGACAAAATTCGAACACTGAAGCTTTCTTT. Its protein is CSARDLGQNSNTEAFF.

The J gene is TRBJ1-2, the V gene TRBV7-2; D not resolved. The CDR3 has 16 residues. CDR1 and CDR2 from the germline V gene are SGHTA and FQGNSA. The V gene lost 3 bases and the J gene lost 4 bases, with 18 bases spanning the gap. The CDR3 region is CASSFGSNKGFYGYTF. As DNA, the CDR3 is TGTGCCAGCAGCTTCGGGTCGAATAAGGGATTCTATGGCTACACCTTC.

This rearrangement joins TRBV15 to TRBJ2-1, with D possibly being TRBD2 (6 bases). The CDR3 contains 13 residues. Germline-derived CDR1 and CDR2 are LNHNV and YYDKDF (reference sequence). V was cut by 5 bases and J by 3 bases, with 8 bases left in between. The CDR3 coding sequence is TGTGCCACCAGCGGGGACTTCTACAATGAGCAGTTCTTC. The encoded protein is CATSGDFYNEQFF.

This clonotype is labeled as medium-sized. The CDR3 loop reads CASSGTGKPRRLNTEAFF. The DNA of the CDR3 is TGTGCCAGTAGTGGCACAGGGAAACCTCGAAGATTGAACACTGAAGCTTTCTTT. The gene calls are TRBV19 and TRBJ1-1; D is possibly TRBD1 (6 bases). The CDR3 contains 18 residues. Germline CDR1 LNHDA, CDR2 SQIVND (reference sequence). V lost 5 bases and J lost 0, with 22 bases in between.

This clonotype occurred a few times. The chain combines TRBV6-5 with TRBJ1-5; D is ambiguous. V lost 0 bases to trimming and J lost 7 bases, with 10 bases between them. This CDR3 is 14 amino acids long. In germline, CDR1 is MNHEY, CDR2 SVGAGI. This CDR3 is CASSYSPEGQPQHF. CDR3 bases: TGTGCCAGCAGTTACTCCCCCGAAGGCCAGCCCCAGCATTTT.

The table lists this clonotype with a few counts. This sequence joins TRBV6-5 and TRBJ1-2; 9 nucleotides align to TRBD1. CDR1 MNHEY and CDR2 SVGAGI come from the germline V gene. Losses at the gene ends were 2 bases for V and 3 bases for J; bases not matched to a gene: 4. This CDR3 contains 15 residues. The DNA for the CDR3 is TGTGCCAGCAGTTACCGGACAGGGGCCGACTATGGCTACACCTTC. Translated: CASSYRTGADYGYTF.

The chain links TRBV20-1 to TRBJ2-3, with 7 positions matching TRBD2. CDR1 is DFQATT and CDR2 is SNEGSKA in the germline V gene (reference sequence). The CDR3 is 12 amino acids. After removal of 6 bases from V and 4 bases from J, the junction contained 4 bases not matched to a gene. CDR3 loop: CSAGLGSDTQYF. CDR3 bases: TGCAGTGCCGGACTAGGTTCAGATACGCAGTATTTT.

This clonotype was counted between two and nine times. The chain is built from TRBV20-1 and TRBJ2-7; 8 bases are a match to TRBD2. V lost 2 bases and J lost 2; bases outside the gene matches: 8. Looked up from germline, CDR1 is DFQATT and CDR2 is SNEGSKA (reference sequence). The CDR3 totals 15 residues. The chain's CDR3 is CSARRPLAGTYEQYF. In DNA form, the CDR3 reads TGCAGTGCTAGACGGCCCTTAGCGGGAACCTACGAGCAGTACTTC.

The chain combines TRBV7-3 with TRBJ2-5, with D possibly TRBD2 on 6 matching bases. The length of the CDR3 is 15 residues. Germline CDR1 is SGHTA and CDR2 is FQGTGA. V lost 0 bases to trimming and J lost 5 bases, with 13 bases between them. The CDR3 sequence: CASSLTGTYGETQYF. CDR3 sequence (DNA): TGTGCCAGCAGCTTAACCGGGACTTATGGGGAGACCCAGTACTTC.

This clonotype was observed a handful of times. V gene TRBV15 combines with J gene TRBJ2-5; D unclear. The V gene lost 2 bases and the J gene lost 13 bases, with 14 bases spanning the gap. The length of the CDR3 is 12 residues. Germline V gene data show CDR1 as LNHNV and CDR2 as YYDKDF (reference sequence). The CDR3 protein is CATSRQQKWWYF. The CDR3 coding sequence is TGTGCCACCAGCAGACAACAAAAATGGTGGTACTTC.